The next 6 T cell receptor beta chains were all read from a single sample in a study of CD8 T cells in ankylosing spondylitis. Points from the study as a whole: A motif in TCR beta, a set of eight highly homologous variants, appeared characteristic of ankylosing spondylitis blood.

TCRdb passed the 5' RACE reads through MiXCR, listing each CDR3 protein once. The sample includes approximately 400,000 distinct CDR3 sequences, 17% of them seen just once. Their target antigens are unknown. The material sequenced was blood, either unsorted or a sorted T cell fraction (not recorded which). These receptors all come from a male donor with ankylosing spondylitis.

A few counts support this clonotype. The rearrangement uses TRBV11-2 and TRBJ2-2; D gene ambiguous. CDR1 SGHAT and CDR2 FQNNGV come from the germline V gene. The CDR3 loop spans 18 amino acids. V was shortened by 5 bases and J by 4 bases, with 23 bases between the two germline ends. The CDR3 region is CASSRTSPQRRGTGELFF. CDR3 nucleotides: TGTGCCAGCAGCCGGACCAGCCCACAAAGGAGAGGCACCGGGGAGCTGTTTTTT.

The table lists this clonotype with many counts. V gene TRBV4-2 combines with J gene TRBJ2-1; possibly TRBD1 or TRBD2 for D (5 bases each). Germline V CDR1 and CDR2: LGHNA, YNFKEQ. The V gene lost 3 bases and the J gene lost 8 bases, with 26 bases spanning the gap. The CDR3 contains 18 residues. CDR3 sequence reads: CASSHLGGSRWGVDEQFF. CDR3 nucleotide sequence: TGTGCCAGCAGCCACCTTGGGGGTTCGCGGTGGGGCGTTGATGAGCAGTTCTTC.

This clonotype has more than one count but fewer than ten. A much more abundant neighbour one base away suggests this may be a read error. This sequence joins TRBV7-3 and TRBJ2-2, with 8 bases fitting TRBD1. The germline gives CDR1 SGHTA, CDR2 FQGTGA. V shed 3 bases and J 1 base; nucleotides not matched to a gene: 1. The CDR3 runs 15 residues. The CDR3 coding sequence is TGTGCCAGCAGCTTTGGACAGGGGAACACCGGGGAGCTGTTTTTT. It is translated as CASSFGQGNTGELFF. The full variable domain, its missing parts supplied by reference TRBV7-3 and TRBJ2-2, is GAGVSQTPSNKVTEKGKYVELRCDPISGHTALYWYRQSLGQGPEFLIYFQGTGAADDSGLPNDRFFAVRPEGSVSTLKIQRTERGDSAVYLCASSFGQGNTGELFFGEGSRLTVL.

Points on this clonotype: Being one base from a much bigger clone, this may be a read error. The rearrangement links TRBV5-1 to TRBJ2-1; 7 positions agree with TRBD2. Germline V gene data show CDR1 as SGHRS and CDR2 as YFSETQ. This CDR3 is 15 amino acids long. CDR3 loop: CARSLAGDPYNEQFF. The CDR3 nucleotides read TGCGCCAGGAGCTTGGCGGGGGACCCATACAATGAGCAGTTCTTC.

The table lists this clonotype with many counts. The chain recombines TRBV6-1 with TRBJ2-3; D not resolved. V shed 5 bases and J shed 0 bases, with 9 bases lying between them. The CDR3 contains 14 residues. Looked up from germline, CDR1 is MNHNS and CDR2 is SASEGT. The CDR3 nucleotides are TGTGCCAGCAGTCAACGTGCTAGCACAGATACGCAGTATTTT. Translation: CASSQRASTDTQYF.

This clonotype was found a few times. The chain uses TRBV5-8 and TRBJ2-3, with D maybe TRBD1 (5 bases). Per the germline V gene, CDR1 is SGHTS and CDR2 is YDEGEE. The V gene lost 0 bases and the J gene lost 0 bases, with 8 bases spanning the gap. This CDR3 comprises 15 residues. For the CDR3, the DNA is TGTGCCAGCAGCTTGGAAGGGGCTAGCACAGATACGCAGTATTTT. It translates to CASSLEGASTDTQYF. The entire variable domain, with the rest obtained from reference TRBV5-8 and TRBJ2-3, is as follows: EAGVTQSPTHLIKTRGQQATLRCSPISGHTSVYWYQQALGLGLQFLLWYDEGEERNRGNFPPRFSGRQFPNYSSELNVNALELEDSALYLCASSLEGASTDTQYFGPGTRLTVL.